The clone carrying this TCR beta chain was seen many times. TCRdb ran MiXCR on the 5' RACE reads and lists one entry per CDR3 protein. The sample lists roughly 39,000 distinct CDR3 sequences; 6.5% to 9% were seen once. This record belongs to a study of spatial heterogeneity in lung cancer. Time point described: sample taken at primary tumor resection. Sequencing covered unsorted whole RNA taken from tumor, nontumor lung or frozen PBMC. This TCR derives from a male donor with early-stage non-small cell lung cancer. The material sequenced was PBMCs, taken at surgery.

DNA for the CDR3: TGTGCCAGCAGTTACGAGCCTGTCACCCCACTTGAGCAGTTCTTC. Translated, it gives CASSYEPVTPLEQFF. V gene TRBV6-5 combines with J gene TRBJ2-1; D is unclear. Trimming took 2 bases from V and 9 from J, leaving 17 bases between them. The CDR3 covers 15 residues. Germline loops: CDR1 MNHEY, CDR2 SVGAGI.